This T cell receptor (beta chain) originates from a study of blood T cells in healthy people across ages. The overall study: For every two T cells, template switching captured about one barcoded beta molecule.

A second PCR of roughly 7 to 11 cycles used a sample-barcoded 5' primer and a J-beta primer mix. From each sample, at least 2.5 million paired-end reads containing CDR3 were obtained. In TCRdb, the 5' RACE reads were re-called with MiXCR into one record per CDR3 protein. The repertoire has more than 1,400,000 distinct CDR3 sequences, 42% of them found once; the top ten carry 7% to 9%. A word on this clonotype: Its target is not known.

The V and J ends lost 5 bases and 7 bases respectively, with 15 bases between them. Germline lookup yields CDR1 MDHEN and CDR2 SYDVKM. The CDR3 spans 14 residues. General study findings and limits: More naive CD4+ cells and higher diversity were found in long-lived than in aged donors.

This clonotype originated in a woman aged 18 to 35 in good health. The chain uses TRBV28 and TRBJ2-1; D may match TRBD1 or TRBD2 (5 bases each). The specimen was blood. CDR3 sequence (DNA): TGTGCCAGCAGTGTGGGGACCCGGTGGAATGAGCAGTTCTTC. Translating gives CASSVGTRWNEQFF.